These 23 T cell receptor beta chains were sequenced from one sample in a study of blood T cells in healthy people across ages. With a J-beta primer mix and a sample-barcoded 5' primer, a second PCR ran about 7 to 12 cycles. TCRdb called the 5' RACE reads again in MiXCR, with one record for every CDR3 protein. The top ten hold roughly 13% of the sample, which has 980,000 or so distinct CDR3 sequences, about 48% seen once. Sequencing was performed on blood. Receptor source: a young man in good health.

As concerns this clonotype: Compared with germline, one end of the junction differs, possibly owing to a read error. This CDR3 reads CASNQRYRTVNRVRVSTDTQYF. DNA of the CDR3: TGTGCCAGCAACCAACGGTACCGGACGGTGAATCGTGTGCGTGTGAGCACAGATACGCAGTATTTT. This chain connects TRBV14 to TRBJ2-3; D not resolved. The germline V gene encodes CDR1 SGHDN and CDR2 FVKESK. The CDR3 sequence is 22 residues long.

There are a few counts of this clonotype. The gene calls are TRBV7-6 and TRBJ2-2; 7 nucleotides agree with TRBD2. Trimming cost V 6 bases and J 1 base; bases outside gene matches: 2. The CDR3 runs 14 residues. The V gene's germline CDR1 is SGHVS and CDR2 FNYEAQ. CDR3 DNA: TGTGCCAGCAGTCTAGCGGAGAACACCGGGGAGCTGTTTTTT. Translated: CASSLAENTGELFF.

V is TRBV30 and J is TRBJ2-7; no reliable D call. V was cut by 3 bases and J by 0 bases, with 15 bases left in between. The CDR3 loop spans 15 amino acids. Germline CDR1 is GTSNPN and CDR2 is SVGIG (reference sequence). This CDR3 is CAWRPSPGLSYEQYF. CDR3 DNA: TGTGCCTGGAGGCCCAGCCCGGGCCTCTCCTACGAGCAGTACTTC.

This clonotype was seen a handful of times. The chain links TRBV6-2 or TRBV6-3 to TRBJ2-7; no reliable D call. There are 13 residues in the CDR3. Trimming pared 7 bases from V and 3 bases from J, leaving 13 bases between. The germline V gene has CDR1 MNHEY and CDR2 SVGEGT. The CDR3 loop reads CASNPPGSYEQYF. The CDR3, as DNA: TGTGCCAGCAATCCCCCAGGCAGCTACGAGCAGTACTTC.

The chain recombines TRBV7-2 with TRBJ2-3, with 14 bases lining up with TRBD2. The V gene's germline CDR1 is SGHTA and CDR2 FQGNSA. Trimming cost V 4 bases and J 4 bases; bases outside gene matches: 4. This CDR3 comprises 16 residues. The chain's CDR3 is CASSYRTSGGPDTQYF. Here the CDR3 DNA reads TGTGCCAGCAGCTACAGGACTAGCGGGGGGCCAGATACGCAGTATTTT. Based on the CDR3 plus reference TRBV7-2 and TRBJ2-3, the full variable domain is GAGVSQSPSNKVTEKGKDVELRCDPISGHTALYWYRQSLGQGLEFLIYFQGNSAPDKSGLPSDRFSAERTGGSVSTLTIQRTQQEDSAVYLCASSYRTSGGPDTQYFGPGTRLTVL.

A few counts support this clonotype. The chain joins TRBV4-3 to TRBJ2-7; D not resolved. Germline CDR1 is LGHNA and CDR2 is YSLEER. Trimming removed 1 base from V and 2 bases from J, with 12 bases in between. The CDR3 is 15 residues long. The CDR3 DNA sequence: TGCGCCAGCAGCCAAGGGGCCCCGGAAGCCTACGAGCAGTACTTC. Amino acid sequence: CASSQGAPEAYEQYF.

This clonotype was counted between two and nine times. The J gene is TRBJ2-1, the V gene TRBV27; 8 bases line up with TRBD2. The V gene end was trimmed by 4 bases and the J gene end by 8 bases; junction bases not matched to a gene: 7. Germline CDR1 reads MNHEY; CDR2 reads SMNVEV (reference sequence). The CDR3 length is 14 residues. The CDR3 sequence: CASSSRGGTDEQFF. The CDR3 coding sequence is TGTGCCAGCAGTTCCCGGGGGGGGACCGATGAGCAGTTCTTC.

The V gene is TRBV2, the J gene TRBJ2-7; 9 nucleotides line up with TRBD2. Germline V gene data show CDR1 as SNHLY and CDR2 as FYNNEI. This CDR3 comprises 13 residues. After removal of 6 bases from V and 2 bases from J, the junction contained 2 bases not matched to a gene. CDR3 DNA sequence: TGTGCCAGCAGAACTAGCGGGCCCTACGAGCAGTACTTC. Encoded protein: CASRTSGPYEQYF.

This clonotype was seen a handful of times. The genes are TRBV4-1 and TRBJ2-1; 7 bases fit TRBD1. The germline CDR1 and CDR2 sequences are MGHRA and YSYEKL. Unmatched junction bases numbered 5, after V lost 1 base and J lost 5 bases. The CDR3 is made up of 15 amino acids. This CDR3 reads CASSQGRQGDNEQFF. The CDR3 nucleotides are TGCGCCAGCAGCCAAGGTAGACAGGGTGACAATGAGCAGTTCTTC.

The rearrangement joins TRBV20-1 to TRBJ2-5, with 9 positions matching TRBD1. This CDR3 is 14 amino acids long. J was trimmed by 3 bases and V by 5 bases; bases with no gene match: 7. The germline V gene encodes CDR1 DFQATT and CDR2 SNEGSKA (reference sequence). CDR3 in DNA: TGCAGTGCTCAAGGACAGGGGACCAAAGAGACCCAGTACTTC. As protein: CSAQGQGTKETQYF.

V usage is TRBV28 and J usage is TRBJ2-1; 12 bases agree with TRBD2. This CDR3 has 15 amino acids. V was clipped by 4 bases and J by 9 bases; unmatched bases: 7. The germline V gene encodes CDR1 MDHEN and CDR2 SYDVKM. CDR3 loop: CASSSPSGGAAEQFF. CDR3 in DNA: TGTGCCAGCAGTTCCCCTAGCGGGGGGGCCGCTGAGCAGTTCTTC.

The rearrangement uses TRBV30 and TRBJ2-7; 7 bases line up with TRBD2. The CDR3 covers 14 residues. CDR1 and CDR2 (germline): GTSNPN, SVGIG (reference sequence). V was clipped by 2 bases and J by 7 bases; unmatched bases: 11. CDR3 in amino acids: CAWSLAGGLNEQYF. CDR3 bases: TGTGCCTGGAGTTTAGCGGGTGGCTTGAATGAGCAGTACTTC.

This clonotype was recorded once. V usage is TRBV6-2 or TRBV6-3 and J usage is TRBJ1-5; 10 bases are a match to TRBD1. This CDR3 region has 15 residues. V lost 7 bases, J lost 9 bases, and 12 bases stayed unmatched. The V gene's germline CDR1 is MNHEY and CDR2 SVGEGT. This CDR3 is CASKPETGGAWPQHF. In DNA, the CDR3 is TGTGCCAGCAAACCAGAGACAGGGGGCGCGTGGCCCCAGCATTTT.

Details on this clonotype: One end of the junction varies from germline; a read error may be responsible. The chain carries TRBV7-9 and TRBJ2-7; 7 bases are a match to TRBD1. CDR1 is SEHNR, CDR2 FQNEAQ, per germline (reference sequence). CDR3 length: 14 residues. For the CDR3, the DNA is TGTACCAGCAGCTTAACAGGGGACTCCTACGAGCAGTACTTC. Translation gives CTSSLTGDSYEQYF.

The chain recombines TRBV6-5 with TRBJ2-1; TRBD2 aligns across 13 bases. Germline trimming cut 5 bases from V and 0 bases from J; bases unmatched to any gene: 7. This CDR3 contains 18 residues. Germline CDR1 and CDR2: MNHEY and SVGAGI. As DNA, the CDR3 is TGTGCCAGCAGTCACCCCGGGACTAGCGGGGTCTCCTACAATGAGCAGTTCTTC. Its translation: CASSHPGTSGVSYNEQFF.

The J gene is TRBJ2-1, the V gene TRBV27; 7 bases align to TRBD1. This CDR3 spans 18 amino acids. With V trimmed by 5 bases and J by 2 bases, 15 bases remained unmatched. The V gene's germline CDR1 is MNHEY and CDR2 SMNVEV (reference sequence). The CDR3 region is CASSTLPGRDSPYNEQFF. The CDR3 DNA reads TGTGCCAGCAGTACACTGCCAGGCCGGGACAGCCCCTACAATGAGCAGTTCTTC.

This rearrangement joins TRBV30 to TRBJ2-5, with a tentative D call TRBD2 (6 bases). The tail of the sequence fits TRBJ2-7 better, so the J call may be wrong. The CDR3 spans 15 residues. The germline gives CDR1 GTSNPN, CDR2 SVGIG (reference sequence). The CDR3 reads CAWSPPGLPWNEQYF. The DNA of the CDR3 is TGTGCCTGGAGTCCGCCGGGACTCCCCTGGAACGAGCAGTACTTC.

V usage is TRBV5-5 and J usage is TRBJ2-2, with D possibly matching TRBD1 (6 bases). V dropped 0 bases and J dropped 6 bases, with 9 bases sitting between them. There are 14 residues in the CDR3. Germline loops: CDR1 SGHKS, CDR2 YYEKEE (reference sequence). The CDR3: CASSLGQASGELFF. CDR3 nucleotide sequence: TGTGCCAGCAGCTTGGGACAGGCTTCCGGGGAGCTGTTTTTT.

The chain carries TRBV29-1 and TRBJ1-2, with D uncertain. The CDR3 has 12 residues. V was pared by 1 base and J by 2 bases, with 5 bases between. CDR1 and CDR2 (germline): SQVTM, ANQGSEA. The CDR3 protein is CSVEANNYGYTF. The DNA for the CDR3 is TGCAGCGTTGAAGCGAACAACTATGGCTACACCTTC.

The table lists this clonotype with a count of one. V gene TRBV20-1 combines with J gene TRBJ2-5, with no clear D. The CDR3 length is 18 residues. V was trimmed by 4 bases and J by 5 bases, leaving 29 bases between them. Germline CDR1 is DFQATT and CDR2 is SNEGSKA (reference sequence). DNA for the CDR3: TGCAGTGCTAACCCTGACCGGGCCGTAAGAACCATGAAGGAGACCCAGTACTTC. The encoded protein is CSANPDRAVRTMKETQYF.

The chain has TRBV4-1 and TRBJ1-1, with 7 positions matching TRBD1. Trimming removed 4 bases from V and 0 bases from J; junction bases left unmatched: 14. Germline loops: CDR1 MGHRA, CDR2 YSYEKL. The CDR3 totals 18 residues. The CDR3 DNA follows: TGCGCCAGCAGCCCGCAAATAGGGGGCTCAGGGATGAACACTGAAGCTTTCTTT. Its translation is CASSPQIGGSGMNTEAFF.

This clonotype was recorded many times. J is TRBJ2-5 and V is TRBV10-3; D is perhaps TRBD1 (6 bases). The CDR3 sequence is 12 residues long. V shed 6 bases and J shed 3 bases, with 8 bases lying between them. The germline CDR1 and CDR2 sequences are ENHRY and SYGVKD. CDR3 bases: TGTGCCATCAGGAACAGGGAAGAGACCCAGTACTTC. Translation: CAIRNREETQYF.

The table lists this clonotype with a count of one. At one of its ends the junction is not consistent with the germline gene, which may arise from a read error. CDR3 region: CASSLDRRPSTYDEQFF. CDR3 DNA: TGTGCCAGCAGCTTAGATAGGCGACCTTCGACCTACGATGAGCAGTTCTTC. The V gene is TRBV11-2, the J gene TRBJ2-1; no clear D gene. The CDR3 runs to 17 residues. CDR1 SGHAT and CDR2 FQNNGV come from the germline V gene.